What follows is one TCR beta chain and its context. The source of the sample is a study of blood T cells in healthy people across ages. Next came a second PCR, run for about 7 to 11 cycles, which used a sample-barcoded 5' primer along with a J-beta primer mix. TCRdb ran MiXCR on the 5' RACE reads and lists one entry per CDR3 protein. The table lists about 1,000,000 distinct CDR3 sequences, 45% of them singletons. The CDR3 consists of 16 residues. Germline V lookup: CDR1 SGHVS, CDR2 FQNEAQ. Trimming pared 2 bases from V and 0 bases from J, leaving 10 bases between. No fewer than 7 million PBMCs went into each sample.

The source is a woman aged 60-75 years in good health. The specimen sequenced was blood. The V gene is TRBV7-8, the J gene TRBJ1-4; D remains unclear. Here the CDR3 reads CASSLWPQSTNEKLFF. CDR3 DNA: TGTGCCAGCAGCTTATGGCCGCAGTCAACTAATGAAAAACTGTTTTTT.